These 32 T cell receptor beta chains were sequenced from one sample in a study of regulatory T cells in long-lasting Graves disease (dated by TCRdb to 2020 to 2022). Explained via the paper, the time point label denotes: newly diagnosed GD, antithyroid drugs for less than 3 months. RNA was extracted from PBMCs in TRIzol for both TCR sequencing and RNA sequencing. Library construction relied on multiplex PCR. These reads were obtained on an Illumina HiSeq 4000. CDR3 regions were amplified by Arm-PCR with iRepertoire HTBI primers to construct TCR beta libraries. Through fastp at Q25 and MiXCR, TCRdb rebuilt clones from the public reads, retaining in-frame beta chains. Rows with a matching CDR3 protein are joined into one entry that keeps the most common DNA and genes. Present in this sample are around 400,000 distinct CDR3 sequences, approximately 12% of which were seen just once. Jointly, the top ten make up approximately 20% of the sample.

This same sample was also part of a study on T cells in Graves' hyperthyroidism and ophthalmopathy.

The source material was peripheral blood mononuclear cells (PBMCs), sampled at new diagnosis, from a patient treated with antithyroid drugs. The origin of the receptors is a woman aged 18-35 years with Graves disease. Donor details come from another sample of the same person, matched by shared clones.

This clonotype showed up many times. The gene calls are TRBV20-1 and TRBJ2-2, with D tentatively TRBD2 (6 bases). The CDR3 has 16 amino acids. Germline loops: CDR1 DFQATT, CDR2 SNEGSKA (reference sequence). The ends were cut back, 8 bases at V and 5 bases at J, with 24 bases in the middle. CDR3 in DNA: TGCAGTCCCTACCCAGCTCGGGGACTCTTGACCGGGGAGCTGTTTTTT. It is translated as CSPYPARGLLTGELFF.

This clonotype was found many times. J is TRBJ2-1 and V is TRBV6-2 or TRBV6-3; possible D gene TRBD2, 5 bases. The germline V gene has CDR1 MNHEY and CDR2 SVGEGT. This CDR3 has 16 residues. The germline V and J ends were trimmed by 2 bases and 0 bases, with 11 bases remaining between them. The CDR3 sequence is CASSYLTRSSYNEQFF. The CDR3 bases are TGTGCCAGCAGTTACCTAACTAGGAGCTCCTACAATGAGCAGTTCTTC.

In its sample, this clonotype was seen a few times. The J gene is TRBJ1-2, the V gene TRBV11-2; 8 bases align to TRBD1. Losses at the gene ends were 3 bases for V and 6 bases for J; bases not matched to a gene: 9. The CDR3 totals 15 residues. Germline CDR1 is SGHAT and CDR2 is FQNNGV. The CDR3, as DNA: TGTGCCAGCAGCTTTAGTCCAGGGGGCGCGGATGGCTACACCTTC. This codes for CASSFSPGGADGYTF. Full variable domain (outside the CDR3, taken from reference TRBV11-2 and TRBJ1-2): EAGVAQSPRYKIIEKRQSVAFWCNPISGHATLYWYQQILGQGPKLLIQFQNNGVVDDSQLPKDRFSAERLKGVDSTLKIQPAKLEDSAVYLCASSFSPGGADGYTFGSGTRLTVV.

The rearrangement links TRBV20-1 to TRBJ2-2; 8 positions agree with TRBD2. V shed 5 bases and J 4 bases; nucleotides not matched to a gene: 3. The V gene's germline CDR1 is DFQATT and CDR2 SNEGSKA (reference sequence). This CDR3 region has 13 residues. The CDR3 DNA follows: TGCAGTGCTCAGAGCGGGGGCACCGGGGAGCTGTTTTTT. Amino acid sequence: CSAQSGGTGELFF.

CDR3 DNA sequence: TGTGCCAGCAGCTTAGGCCACTTAGCGGGCAGGGGAAGAACCGGGGAGCTGTTTTTT. Translating gives CASSLGHLAGRGRTGELFF. The V gene is TRBV7-2, the J gene TRBJ2-2, with D possibly TRBD2 on 7 matching bases. Trimming took off 1 base at V and 5 bases at J, with 23 bases between the two ends. The germline CDR1 and CDR2 sequences are SGHTA and FQGNSA. The CDR3 spans 19 residues. The full variable domain, its missing parts supplied by reference TRBV7-2 and TRBJ2-2, is GAGVSQSPSNKVTEKGKDVELRCDPISGHTALYWYRQSLGQGLEFLIYFQGNSAPDKSGLPSDRFSAERTGGSVSTLTIQRTQQEDSAVYLCASSLGHLAGRGRTGELFFGEGSRLTVL.

The chain has TRBV20-1 and TRBJ1-5; a weak D match, TRBD1 (6 bases). Deletions cut 0 bases from V and 5 bases from J, with 14 bases between. This CDR3 comprises 15 residues. The germline CDR1 and CDR2 sequences are DFQATT and SNEGSKA (reference sequence). The CDR3 region is CSARDQLGGYQPQHF. The CDR3 DNA sequence: TGCAGTGCTAGAGATCAGTTGGGGGGCTATCAGCCCCAGCATTTT.

This clonotype was seen only a few times. The gene calls are TRBV19 and TRBJ2-1, with 11 bases aligning to TRBD2. The V segment lost 5 bases and the J segment 5 bases; nucleotides outside the gene matches: 5. Germline V gene sequence: CDR1 LNHDA, CDR2 SQIVND (reference sequence). CDR3 length: 15 amino acids. Here the CDR3 DNA reads TGTGCCAGTAGTCCGGGACTAGCGGCTAACAATGAGCAGTTCTTC. Protein product: CASSPGLAANNEQFF.

Many counts were recorded for this clonotype. The germline gene is not matched at one end of the junction; a read error may be the cause. The chain is built from TRBV7-6 and TRBJ2-1, with a possible D match to TRBD2 (6 bases). The CDR3 is made up of 15 amino acids. The germline gives CDR1 SGHVS, CDR2 FNYEAQ. DNA for the CDR3: TGTGCCAACAGCTTAGAATTAGCGGACCACAATGAGCAGTTCTTC. Its translation is CANSLELADHNEQFF.

This clonotype appeared many times. The rearrangement links TRBV7-8 to TRBJ2-7, with TRBD2 matching 7 bases. J gave up 3 bases and V 10 bases, and 12 bases lay outside the gene matches. This CDR3 is built from 14 residues. The germline gives CDR1 SGHVS, CDR2 FQNEAQ. DNA for the CDR3: TGTGCCACCAGAAAGGGACTACTGAACTACGAGCAGTACTTC. As protein: CATRKGLLNYEQYF.

This clonotype was seen many times. V gene TRBV25-1 combines with J gene TRBJ2-5; no definite D call. The CDR3 is 11 residues long. Trimming stripped 3 bases from V and 4 bases from J, with 3 bases between. CDR1 and CDR2 from the germline V gene are MGHDK and SYGVNS. The DNA of the CDR3 is TGTGCCAGCAGTGATCGAGAGACCCAGTACTTC. It translates to CASSDRETQYF.

This clonotype has ten or more counts. The junction shows a germline mismatch at one end, possibly a read error. V gene TRBV27 combines with J gene TRBJ2-7, with TRBD2 matching 13 bases. Germline loops: CDR1 MNHEY, CDR2 SMNVEV (reference sequence). There are 18 residues in the CDR3. CDR3: CASSSRYRLAGGGLRPPF. The CDR3 bases are TGTGCCAGCAGTTCCCGCTATAGACTAGCGGGAGGTGGCCTACGACCCCCTTTC.

This clonotype was seen many times. The V gene is TRBV7-9, the J gene TRBJ1-2, with no clear D. The V gene lost 3 bases and the J gene lost 4 bases, with 12 bases spanning the gap. The CDR3 loop spans 14 amino acids. Germline CDR1 reads SEHNR; CDR2 reads FQNEAQ (reference sequence). The CDR3 protein is CASSFQLGSYGYTF. DNA for the CDR3: TGTGCCAGCAGCTTCCAGCTGGGATCCTATGGCTACACCTTC.

The gene calls are TRBV5-1 and TRBJ2-1; 16 bases are a match to TRBD2. This CDR3 is 16 amino acids long. J gave up 10 bases and V 3 bases, and 7 bases lay outside the gene matches. Germline CDR1 and CDR2: SGHRS and YFSETQ. The CDR3 DNA reads TGCGCCAGCAGCTCCTCCGGGACTAGCGGGAGGGAGGAGCAGTTCTTC. This sequence encodes CASSSSGTSGREEQFF.

The chain carries TRBV20-1 and TRBJ2-4; D could derive from TRBD1 or TRBD2 (5 bases each). This CDR3 has 19 residues. Trimming took 4 bases from V and 0 from J, leaving 25 bases between them. CDR1 and CDR2 from the germline V gene are DFQATT and SNEGSKA (reference sequence). The CDR3 sequence is CSANSLRAGRPLAKNIQYF. CDR3 sequence (DNA): TGCAGTGCTAACTCCCTCAGGGCGGGTAGACCCCTAGCCAAAAACATTCAGTACTTC.

This clonotype was detected many times. This rearrangement joins TRBV6-1 to TRBJ2-4, with D possibly TRBD1 on 6 matching bases. With 8 bases removed from V and 0 bases from J, the gap between germline ends came to 17 bases. The CDR3 is made up of 16 amino acids. CDR1 and CDR2 (germline): MNHNS, SASEGT. The DNA for the CDR3 is TGTGCCAGCGGGGGCACCTCCAGTTTAGCCAAAAACATTCAGTACTTC. It yields the protein CASGGTSSLAKNIQYF.

This clonotype was recorded many times. The V gene is TRBV20-1, the J gene TRBJ2-1; unclear D gene. The V end was cut by 4 bases, the J end by 8 bases, with 15 bases between. The CDR3 is 13 residues long. Germline V CDR1 and CDR2: DFQATT, SNEGSKA (reference sequence). The CDR3 loop is CSANILVGDEQFF. The CDR3, as DNA: TGCAGTGCTAATATCCTAGTTGGCGATGAGCAGTTCTTC.

This clonotype was counted many times. The rearrangement links TRBV12-3 or TRBV12-4 to TRBJ1-1; D is unclear. The V gene lost 5 bases and the J gene lost 7 bases, with 8 bases spanning the gap. The CDR3 is made up of 11 amino acids. CDR3 bases: TGTGCCAGCAGTCCGACAAGTGAAGCTTTCTTT. This translates into CASSPTSEAFF.

V is TRBV12-3 or TRBV12-4 and J is TRBJ1-1, with D tentatively TRBD1 (5 bases). The CDR3 covers 16 residues. Trimming cost V 7 bases and J 1 base, with 19 bases left between them. CDR3 coding DNA: TGTGCCAGCACTTCCCCCTCGCAGGGCGGGAACACTGAAGCTTTCTTT. Its translation is CASTSPSQGGNTEAFF.

V usage is TRBV20-1 and J usage is TRBJ2-7; tentatively, D is TRBD2 (5 bases). Trimming shortened V by 1 base and J by 7 bases, and 11 bases separated the two germline ends. The V gene's germline CDR1 is DFQATT and CDR2 SNEGSKA (reference sequence). The CDR3 has 12 amino acids. CDR3: CSARAWGDEQYF. In DNA form, the CDR3 reads TGCAGTGCTAGAGCTTGGGGAGATGAGCAGTACTTC.

This clonotype was detected many times. The chain recombines TRBV4-2 with TRBJ2-2; weak D call: TRBD1 (6 bases). The CDR3 runs 13 residues. The germline V gene encodes CDR1 LGHNA and CDR2 YNFKEQ. V lost 4 bases and J 9 bases, leaving 12 bases between the germline ends. Written as DNA, the CDR3 is TGTGCCAGCAGCCTCAAGGGGGACCGGGAGCTGTTTTTT. It codes for CASSLKGDRELFF.

This clonotype was detected only a few times. This chain links TRBV19 with TRBJ1-1; no clear D. There are 13 residues in the CDR3. V gave up 3 bases and J gave up 4 bases, with 9 bases separating them. The germline V gene encodes CDR1 LNHDA and CDR2 SQIVND (reference sequence). CDR3 sequence reads: CASSIEGGTEAFF. The CDR3 DNA sequence: TGTGCCAGTAGTATCGAGGGAGGCACTGAAGCTTTCTTT.

The gene calls are TRBV27 and TRBJ2-5, with D unclear. The V end lost 6 bases, the J end lost 5 bases, and 10 bases lay between the germline ends. Germline V lookup: CDR1 MNHEY, CDR2 SMNVEV (reference sequence). CDR3 size: 12 residues. This CDR3 is CASRSDWETQYF. CDR3 in DNA: TGTGCCAGCAGGTCGGATTGGGAGACCCAGTACTTC.

This clonotype was seen repeatedly, ten times or more. The chain has TRBV2 and TRBJ2-3; either TRBD1 or TRBD2 may fit D (5 bases each). The CDR3 sequence is 16 residues long. The V gene's germline CDR1 is SNHLY and CDR2 FYNNEI. The V end lost 3 bases, the J end lost 2 bases, and 15 bases lay between the germline ends. CDR3 sequence reads: CASSDRGRLFTDTQYF. CDR3 nucleotides: TGTGCCAGCAGTGATCGGGGACGGCTTTTCACAGATACGCAGTATTTT.

In this sample, this clonotype turned up many times. The chain recombines TRBV7-2 with TRBJ2-7; 11 nucleotides align to TRBD2. This CDR3 is built from 13 residues. Per germline, CDR1 SGHTA and CDR2 FQGNSA. J gave up 6 bases and V 5 bases, and 3 bases lay outside the gene matches. This CDR3 reads CASSNSGGGEQYV. CDR3 DNA: TGTGCCAGCAGCAATAGCGGGGGGGGCGAGCAGTACGTC.

In this sample, this clonotype turned up many times. The genes are TRBV20-1 and TRBJ2-2; 11 bases agree with TRBD2. Germline trimming cut 5 bases from V and 6 bases from J; bases unmatched to any gene: 17. From germline, CDR1 is DFQATT and CDR2 SNEGSKA (reference sequence). The CDR3 extends over 18 amino acids. In DNA form, the CDR3 reads TGCAGTGCTCCCGGGACTAGCGGTTCAGGGCGGGCTGCCGGGGAGCTGTTTTTT. As protein: CSAPGTSGSGRAAGELFF.

The rearrangement uses TRBV20-1 and TRBJ1-1, with 8 bases fitting TRBD1. J gave up 2 bases and V 8 bases, and 4 bases lay outside the gene matches. The CDR3 contains 12 residues. Germline V lookup: CDR1 DFQATT, CDR2 SNEGSKA (reference sequence). CDR3 bases: TGCAGTCTAGACAGGGGCAACACTGAAGCTTTCTTT. Encoded protein: CSLDRGNTEAFF.

J is TRBJ2-5 and V is TRBV19; D perhaps matches TRBD2 (5 bases). The CDR3 runs 13 residues. The germline CDR1 and CDR2 sequences are LNHDA and SQIVND (reference sequence). Trimming pared 5 bases from V and 4 bases from J, leaving 11 bases between. The DNA for the CDR3 is TGTGCCAGTAGTTATCGGGGAGCAGAGACCCAGTACTTC. It specifies CASSYRGAETQYF. Together with reference TRBV19 and TRBJ2-5, the CDR3 gives the full variable domain: DGGITQSPKYLFRKEGQNVTLSCEQNLNHDAMYWYRQDPGQGLRLIYYSQIVNDFQKGDIAEGYSVSREKKESFPLTVTSAQKNPTAFYLCASSYRGAETQYFGPGTRLLVL.

This clonotype was seen at least ten times. The rearrangement uses TRBV12-3 or TRBV12-4 and TRBJ2-1, with 7 bases aligning to TRBD1. The J call may be wrong; the DNA end is better matched by TRBJ2-5. This CDR3 spans 14 amino acids. For the CDR3, the DNA is TGTGCCAGCAGAAGGACAGGACCTCAAGAGACCCAGTACTTC. Translated, it gives CASRRTGPQETQYF.

In its sample, this clonotype was seen many times. This chain links TRBV10-3 with TRBJ1-4, with D hard to call. The CDR3 covers 12 residues. CDR1 and CDR2 from the germline V gene are ENHRY and SYGVKD. V was cut by 6 bases and J by 5 bases, with 7 bases left in between. The CDR3 loop reads CAISTGNEKLFF. In DNA, the CDR3 is TGTGCCATCAGCACGGGAAATGAAAAACTGTTTTTT.

This clonotype has at least ten counts. The chain is built from TRBV7-3 and TRBJ2-1; possibly TRBD2 for D (5 bases). Germline CDR1 reads SGHTA; CDR2 reads FQGTGA. The CDR3 is made up of 13 amino acids. With 4 bases removed from V and 4 bases from J, the gap between germline ends came to 8 bases. CDR3 nucleotide sequence: TGTGCCAGCAGCTCCCCGGGGTACAATGAGCAGTTCTTC. It translates to CASSSPGYNEQFF.

This clonotype was observed many times. The CDR3 DNA follows: TGTGCCAGCAATCTTAGAGTCAGGAACACTGAAGCTTTCTTT. It translates to CASNLRVRNTEAFF. The rearrangement links TRBV7-2 to TRBJ1-1, with D unclear. V lost 7 bases to trimming and J lost 1 base, with 13 bases between them. The V gene's germline CDR1 is SGHTA and CDR2 FQGNSA. The CDR3 has 14 residues.

This clonotype was seen ten or more times. This chain connects TRBV28 to TRBJ1-5; TRBD1 might be the D (6 bases). V shed 6 bases and J shed 7 bases, with 16 bases lying between them. CDR1 is MDHEN, CDR2 SYDVKM, per germline. The CDR3 has 14 residues. This chain's CDR3 is CASRQQGLKQPQHF. The CDR3 DNA reads TGTGCCAGCAGACAGCAGGGGCTGAAACAGCCCCAGCATTTT.